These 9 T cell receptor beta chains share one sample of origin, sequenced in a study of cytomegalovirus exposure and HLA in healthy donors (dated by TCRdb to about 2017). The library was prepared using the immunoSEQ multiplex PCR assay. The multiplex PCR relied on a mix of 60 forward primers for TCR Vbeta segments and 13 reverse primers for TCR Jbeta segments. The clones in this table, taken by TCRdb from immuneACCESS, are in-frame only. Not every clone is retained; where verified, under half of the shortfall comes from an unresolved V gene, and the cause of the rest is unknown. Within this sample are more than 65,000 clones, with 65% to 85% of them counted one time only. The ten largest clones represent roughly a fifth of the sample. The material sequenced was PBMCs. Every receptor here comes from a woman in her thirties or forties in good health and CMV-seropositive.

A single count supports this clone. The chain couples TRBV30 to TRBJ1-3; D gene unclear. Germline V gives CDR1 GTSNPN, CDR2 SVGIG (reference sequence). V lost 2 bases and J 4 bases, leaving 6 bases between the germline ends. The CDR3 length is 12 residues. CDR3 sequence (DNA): TGTGCCTGGAGTTTACAGGGAAACACCATATATTTT. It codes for CAWSLQGNTIYF.

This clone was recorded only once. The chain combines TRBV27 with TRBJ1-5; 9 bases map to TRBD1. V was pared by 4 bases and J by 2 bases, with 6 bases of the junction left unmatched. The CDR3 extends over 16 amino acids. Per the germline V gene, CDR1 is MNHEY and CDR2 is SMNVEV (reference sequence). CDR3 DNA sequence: TGTGCCAGCAGTTATACAGGGGGCCGGGGCAATCAGCCCCAGCATTTT. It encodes CASSYTGGRGNQPQHF.

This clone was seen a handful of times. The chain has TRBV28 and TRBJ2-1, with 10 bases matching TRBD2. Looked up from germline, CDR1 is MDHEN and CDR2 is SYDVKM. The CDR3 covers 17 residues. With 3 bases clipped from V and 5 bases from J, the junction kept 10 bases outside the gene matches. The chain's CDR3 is CASSFILAGITNNEQFF. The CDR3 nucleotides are TGTGCCAGCAGTTTTATACTAGCGGGGATCACCAACAATGAGCAGTTCTTC.

The CDR3 protein is CASQRTGVNEKLFF. CDR3 nucleotides: TGTGCCAGCCAGAGGACAGGGGTTAATGAAAAACTGTTTTTT. This sequence joins TRBV2 and TRBJ1-4, with 9 bases matching TRBD1. Germline V gene data show CDR1 as SNHLY and CDR2 as FYNNEI. V gave up 8 bases and J gave up 4 bases; unmatched junction bases: 5. The CDR3 extends over 14 amino acids. Full variable domain (outside the CDR3, taken from reference TRBV2 and TRBJ1-4): EPEVTQTPSHQVTQMGQEVILRCVPISNHLYFYWYRQILGQKVEFLVSFYNNEISEKSEIFDDQFSVERPDGSNFTLKIRSTKLEDSAMYFCASQRTGVNEKLFFGSGTQLSVL.

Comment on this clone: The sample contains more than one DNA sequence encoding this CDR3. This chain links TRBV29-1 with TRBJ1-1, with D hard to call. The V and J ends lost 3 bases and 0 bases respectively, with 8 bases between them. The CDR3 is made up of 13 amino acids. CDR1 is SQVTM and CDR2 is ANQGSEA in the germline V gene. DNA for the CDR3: TGCAGCGTTGAGGGCAGATTGAACACTGAAGCTTTCTTT. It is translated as CSVEGRLNTEAFF.

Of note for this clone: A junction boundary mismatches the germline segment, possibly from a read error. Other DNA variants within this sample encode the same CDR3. CDR3 residues: CAWSPWTGYNSPLHF. DNA for the CDR3: TGTGCCTGGAGTCCTTGGACAGGTTATAATTCCCCCCTCCACTTT. V gene TRBV30 combines with J gene TRBJ1-6; 7 nucleotides agree with TRBD1. The CDR3 extends over 15 amino acids. CDR1 and CDR2 (germline): GTSNPN, SVGIG (reference sequence).

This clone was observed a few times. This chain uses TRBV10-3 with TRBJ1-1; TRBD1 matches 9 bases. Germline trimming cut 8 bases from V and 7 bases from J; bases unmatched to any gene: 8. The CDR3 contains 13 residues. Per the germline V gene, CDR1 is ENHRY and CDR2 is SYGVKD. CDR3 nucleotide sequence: TGTGCCATCGGGTCGGACAGGGGACTTGAAGCTTTCTTT. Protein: CAIGSDRGLEAFF.

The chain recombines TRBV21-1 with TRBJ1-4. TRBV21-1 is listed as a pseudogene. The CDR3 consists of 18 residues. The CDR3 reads CASSKVCVSRSTNEKLFF. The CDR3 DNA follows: TGTGCCAGCAGCAAAGTTTGCGTCTCCCGTTCAACTAATGAAAAACTGTTTTTT.

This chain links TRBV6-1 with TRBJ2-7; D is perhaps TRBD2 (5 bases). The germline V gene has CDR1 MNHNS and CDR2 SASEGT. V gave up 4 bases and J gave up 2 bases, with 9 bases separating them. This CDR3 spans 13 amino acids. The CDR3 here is CASSVHGAYEQYF. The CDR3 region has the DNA TGTGCCAGCAGTGTGCACGGGGCCTACGAGCAGTACTTC.